This TCR beta chain was observed in a study of patients and donors after allogeneic stem cell transplantation (dated by TCRdb to the early 2020s). The library relied on RT-PCR. Sequencing was carried out with a NextSeq 550. TCRdb ran its own pipeline on the public reads, namely fastp trimming at Q25 and MiXCR clone calling, and kept in-frame beta chains. Identical CDR3 protein sequences are pooled into one entry, listed with their most common genes and DNA. The sample records fewer than 500,000 distinct CDR3 sequences, 15% to 20% of which are singletons. Less than 8.5% of the sample lies in the top ten. The sample holds a few counts of this clonotype. This receptor's antigen is unknown. Per-base qualities were not stored, and no clone one base away is much larger. Specimen: blood, either unsorted or a sorted T cell fraction (not recorded which). This clonotype was sampled from a human donor who was either an allogeneic HSCT recipient or a stem cell or donor lymphocyte infusion donor (not recorded which). It is not recorded whose cells these are; they may come from a transplant donor.

The DNA sequence is as follows: TGTGCCAGCAATGAAGGGGCCAATTCACCCCTCCACTTT. It translates to CASNEGANSPLHF. The receptor chain draws on TRBV7-9 and TRBJ1-6, and the D gene may be TRBD1, 5 bases matching. Via the germline V gene (reference sequence), CDR1 is SEHNR and CDR2 FQNEAQ. At the junction V is shortened by 7 bases and J by 7 bases, with 11 bases in between. Measured from the cysteine to the phenylalanine, the CDR3 is 13 residues long. The entry retains the CDR3 DNA only, 39 bases that are in frame from base 1.